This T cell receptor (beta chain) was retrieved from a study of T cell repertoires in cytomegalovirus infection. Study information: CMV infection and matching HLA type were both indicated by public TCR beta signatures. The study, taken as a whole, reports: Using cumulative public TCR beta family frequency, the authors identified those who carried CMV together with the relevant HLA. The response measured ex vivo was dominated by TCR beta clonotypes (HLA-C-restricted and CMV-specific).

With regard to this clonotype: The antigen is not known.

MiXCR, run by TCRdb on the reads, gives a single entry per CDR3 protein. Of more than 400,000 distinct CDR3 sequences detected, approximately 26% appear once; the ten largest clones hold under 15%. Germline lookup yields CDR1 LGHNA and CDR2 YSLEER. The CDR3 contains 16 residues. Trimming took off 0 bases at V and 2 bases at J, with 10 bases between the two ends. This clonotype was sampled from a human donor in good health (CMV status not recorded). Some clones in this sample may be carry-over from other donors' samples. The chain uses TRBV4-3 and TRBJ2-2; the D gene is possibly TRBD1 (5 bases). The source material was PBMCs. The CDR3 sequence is CASSQDPQDNTGELFF. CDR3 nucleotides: TGCGCCAGCAGCCAAGATCCACAGGATAACACCGGGGAGCTGTTTTTT.